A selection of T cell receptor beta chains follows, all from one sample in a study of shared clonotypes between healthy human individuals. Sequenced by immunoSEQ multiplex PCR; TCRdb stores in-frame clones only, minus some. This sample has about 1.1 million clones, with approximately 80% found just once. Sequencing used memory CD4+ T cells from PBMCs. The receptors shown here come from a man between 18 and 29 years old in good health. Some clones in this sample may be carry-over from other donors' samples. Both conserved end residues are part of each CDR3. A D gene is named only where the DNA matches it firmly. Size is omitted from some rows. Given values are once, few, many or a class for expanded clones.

CDR3 DNA: TGCAGCGCCTGGGGGGGGCAGGGTCAGCCCCAGCATTTT; CDR3 protein: CSAWGGQGQPQHF; V gene: TRBV29-1; CDR3 length: 13; clone size: .; D gene: .; J gene: TRBJ1-5
CDR3 DNA: TGTGCCAGCCGGGACAGGGGCCCTACAGATACGCAGTATTTT; CDR3 protein: CASRDRGPTDTQYF; V gene: TRBV6-1; CDR3 length: 14; clone size: .; D gene: TRBD1; J gene: TRBJ2-3
CDR3 DNA: TGTGCCAGCAGCTACGGGACAGGGGGTACAGATACGCAGTATTTT; CDR3 protein: CASSYGTGGTDTQYF; V gene: TRBV27; CDR3 length: 15; clone size: .; D gene: TRBD1; J gene: TRBJ2-3
CDR3 DNA: TGTGCCAGCAGTTTTGTCCCCCCCCTTCGGGGCGGCAAATCCTACGAGCAGTACTTC; CDR3 protein: CASSFVPPLRGGKSYEQYF; V gene: TRBV27; CDR3 length: 19; clone size: .; D gene: .; J gene: TRBJ2-7
CDR3 DNA: TGTGCCAGCTCACCTGAGACAGGGTACTACGAGCAGTACTTC; CDR3 protein: CASSPETGYYEQYF; V gene: TRBV18; CDR3 length: 14; clone size: .; D gene: TRBD1; J gene: TRBJ2-7
CDR3 DNA: TGTGCCAGCAGTACTGCGAACACTGAAGCTTTCTTT; CDR3 protein: CASSTANTEAFF; V gene: TRBV28; CDR3 length: 12; clone size: .; D gene: .; J gene: TRBJ1-1
CDR3 DNA: TGCGCCAGCAGTGAGGTGAACACTGAAGCTTTCTTT; CDR3 protein: CASSEVNTEAFF; V gene: TRBV10-2; CDR3 length: 12; clone size: few; D gene: .; J gene: TRBJ1-1
CDR3 DNA: TGTGCTAGTGGTTTTGGCCGACCACGGGACAGAGCATACAATGAGCAGTTCTTC; CDR3 protein: CASGFGRPRDRAYNEQFF; V gene: TRBV12-5; CDR3 length: 18; clone size: .; D gene: TRBD1; J gene: TRBJ2-1
CDR3 DNA: TGTGCCTGGAGTGCTGGGGCCAAAAACATTCAGTACTTC; CDR3 protein: CAWSAGAKNIQYF; V gene: TRBV30; CDR3 length: 13; clone size: .; D gene: .; J gene: TRBJ2-4
CDR3 DNA: TGTGCCAGCAAGGGACGGGACTACGAGCAGTACTTC; CDR3 protein: CASKGRDYEQYF; V gene: TRBV11-2; CDR3 length: 12; clone size: .; D gene: .; J gene: TRBJ2-7
CDR3 DNA: TGTGCCAGCAGTTTAGAGGGCTATGGCTACACCTTC; CDR3 protein: CASSLEGYGYTF; V gene: TRBV28; CDR3 length: 12; clone size: few; D gene: .; J gene: TRBJ1-2
CDR3 DNA: TGTGCCAGCAGCGTAGAGGGTGGCTATGGCTACACCTTC; CDR3 protein: CASSVEGGYGYTF; V gene: TRBV9; CDR3 length: 13; clone size: .; D gene: .; J gene: TRBJ1-2
CDR3 DNA: TGTGCCAGCAGCCCCTCTAGGACCAGCCCTAGCACAGATACGCAGTATTTT; CDR3 protein: CASSPSRTSPSTDTQYF; V gene: TRBV7-9; CDR3 length: 17; clone size: .; D gene: .; J gene: TRBJ2-3
CDR3 DNA: TGTGCCAGCAGCCCCAGCGCGCTAGCGGGAGGGCCGGCCGGGGAGCTGTTTTTT; CDR3 protein: CASSPSALAGGPAGELFF; V gene: TRBV7-8; CDR3 length: 18; clone size: .; D gene: TRBD2; J gene: TRBJ2-2
CDR3 DNA: TGTGCCAGCAGCCAGGCATGGACAGGGGCCCCCCGGACCGTCGAGCAGTACTTC; CDR3 protein: CASSQAWTGAPRTVEQYF; V gene: TRBV5-5; CDR3 length: 18; clone size: few; D gene: TRBD1; J gene: TRBJ2-7
CDR3 DNA: TGTGCCAGCAGCTGGTCCGGGACAGCCAGGTACAATGAGCAGTTCTTC; CDR3 protein: CASSWSGTARYNEQFF; V gene: TRBV7-2; CDR3 length: 16; clone size: .; D gene: TRBD1; J gene: TRBJ2-1
CDR3 DNA: TGCGCCAGCAGCTTGGCTTTGCCGCCGAATGAGCAGTTCTTC; CDR3 protein: CASSLALPPNEQFF; V gene: TRBV5-1; CDR3 length: 14; clone size: .; D gene: .; J gene: TRBJ2-1
CDR3 DNA: TGTGCCAGCAGCCCCAGTGCGCAGGGCCTCGGGGAGACCCAGTACTTC; CDR3 protein: CASSPSAQGLGETQYF; V gene: TRBV7-3; CDR3 length: 16; clone size: once; D gene: .; J gene: TRBJ2-5
CDR3 DNA: TGTGCCATCAAAGGGACAGCTTTTGGGGAGACCCAGTACTTC; CDR3 protein: CAIKGTAFGETQYF; V gene: TRBV10-3; CDR3 length: 14; clone size: .; D gene: TRBD1; J gene: TRBJ2-5
CDR3 DNA: TGTGCCAGCAGTCCATTGACTAGCGGGCATGGGTCAAGGTATACGCAGTATTTT; CDR3 protein: CASSPLTSGHGSRYTQYF; V gene: TRBV28; CDR3 length: 18; clone size: once; D gene: TRBD2; J gene: TRBJ2-3
CDR3 DNA: TGTGCCAGCTCACCTAATGACAGGACCCTCTACGAGCAGTACTTC; CDR3 protein: CASSPNDRTLYEQYF; V gene: TRBV18; CDR3 length: 15; clone size: few; D gene: .; J gene: TRBJ2-7
CDR3 DNA: TGTGCCAGTAGTATGGGATCCACAGGGTTTTTCGAGACCCAGTACTTC; CDR3 protein: CASSMGSTGFFETQYF; V gene: TRBV19; CDR3 length: 16; clone size: .; D gene: .; J gene: TRBJ2-5
CDR3 DNA: TGTGCCAGCAGCTTAAGGGCTAGCGGGAGGGGTAGCTCCTACAATGAGCAGTTCTTC; CDR3 protein: CASSLRASGRGSSYNEQFF; V gene: TRBV7-2; CDR3 length: 19; clone size: many; D gene: TRBD2; J gene: TRBJ2-1
CDR3 DNA: TGTGCCAGCAGCCAGATAGTAACTTATACGCAGTATTTT; CDR3 protein: CASSQIVTYTQYF; V gene: TRBV14; CDR3 length: 13; clone size: .; D gene: .; J gene: TRBJ2-3
CDR3 DNA: TGTGCCAGCAGCTTACAGGCGCCGGCGCCTCGAACGACCTACGAGCAGTACTTC; CDR3 protein: CASSLQAPAPRTTYEQYF; V gene: TRBV7-6; CDR3 length: 18; clone size: .; D gene: .; J gene: TRBJ2-7
CDR3 DNA: TGTGCCAGCCACCCCGGGGGGGGCAAAAAGTACGAGCAGTACTTC; CDR3 protein: CASHPGGGKKYEQYF; V gene: TRBV7-8; CDR3 length: 15; clone size: .; D gene: TRBD2; J gene: TRBJ2-7
CDR3 DNA: TGTGCCAGCCTCGGGGGGTGGGACGAGCAGTACTTC; CDR3 protein: CASLGGWDEQYF; V gene: TRBV7-2; CDR3 length: 12; clone size: .; D gene: TRBD2; J gene: TRBJ2-7
CDR3 DNA: TGCGCCAGCAGCTTGGGACTAGCGGGGTTCTTGACCGGGGAGCTGTTTTTT; CDR3 protein: CASSLGLAGFLTGELFF; V gene: TRBV5-1; CDR3 length: 17; clone size: once; D gene: TRBD2; J gene: TRBJ2-2
CDR3 DNA: TGTGCCGGGGCACAGGGGCGGACAGATACGCAGTATTTT; CDR3 protein: CAGAQGRTDTQYF; V gene: TRBV5-8; CDR3 length: 13; clone size: .; D gene: TRBD1; J gene: TRBJ2-3
CDR3 DNA: TGTGCCAGCAGACACCGGGACAGGAACTATGGCTACACCTTC; CDR3 protein: CASRHRDRNYGYTF; V gene: TRBV27; CDR3 length: 14; clone size: .; D gene: TRBD1; J gene: TRBJ1-2
CDR3 DNA: TGTGCCAGTAGTAGACTAGCGGGGGGATACGAGCAGTACTTC; CDR3 protein: CASSRLAGGYEQYF; V gene: TRBV19; CDR3 length: 14; clone size: many; D gene: TRBD2; J gene: TRBJ2-7
CDR3 DNA: TGTGCCAGCAGCCCGAGGACTAGCGGGAGATCGCGGCAGTACTTC; CDR3 protein: CASSPRTSGRSRQYF; V gene: TRBV5-6; CDR3 length: 15; clone size: .; D gene: TRBD2; J gene: TRBJ2-7
CDR3 DNA: TGCGCCAGCAGCAGGGACCAAGCAGATACGCAGTATTTT; CDR3 protein: CASSRDQADTQYF; V gene: TRBV5-1; CDR3 length: 13; clone size: .; D gene: .; J gene: TRBJ2-3
CDR3 DNA: TGCGCCAGCAGTGATGATGGAGGGGTAGATACGCAGTATTTT; CDR3 protein: CASSDDGGVDTQYF; V gene: TRBV10-1; CDR3 length: 14; clone size: once; D gene: .; J gene: TRBJ2-3